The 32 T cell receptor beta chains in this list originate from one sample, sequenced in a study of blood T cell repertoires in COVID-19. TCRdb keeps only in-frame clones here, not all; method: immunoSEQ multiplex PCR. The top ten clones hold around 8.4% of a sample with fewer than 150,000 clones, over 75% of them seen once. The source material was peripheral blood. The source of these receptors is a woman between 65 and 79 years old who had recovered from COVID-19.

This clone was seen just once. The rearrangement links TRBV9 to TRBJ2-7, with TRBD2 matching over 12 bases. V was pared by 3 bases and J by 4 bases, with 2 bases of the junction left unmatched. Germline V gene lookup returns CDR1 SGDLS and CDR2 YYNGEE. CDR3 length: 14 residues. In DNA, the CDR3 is TGTGCCAGCAGCGCTAGCGGGAGGGGGTACGAGCAGTACTTC. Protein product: CASSASGRGYEQYF.

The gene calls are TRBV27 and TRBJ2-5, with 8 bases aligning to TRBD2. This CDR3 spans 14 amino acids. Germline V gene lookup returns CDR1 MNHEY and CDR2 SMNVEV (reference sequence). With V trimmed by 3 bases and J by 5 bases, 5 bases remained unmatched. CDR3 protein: CASSFSGVIETQYF. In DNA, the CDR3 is TGTGCCAGCAGTTTTAGCGGGGTCATCGAGACCCAGTACTTC.

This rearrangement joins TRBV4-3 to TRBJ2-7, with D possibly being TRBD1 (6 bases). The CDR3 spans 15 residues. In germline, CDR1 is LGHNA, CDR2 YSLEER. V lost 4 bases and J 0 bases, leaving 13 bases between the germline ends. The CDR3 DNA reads TGCGCCAGCAGCCCGATCCCAGGGGACTCCTACGAGCAGTACTTC. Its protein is CASSPIPGDSYEQYF.

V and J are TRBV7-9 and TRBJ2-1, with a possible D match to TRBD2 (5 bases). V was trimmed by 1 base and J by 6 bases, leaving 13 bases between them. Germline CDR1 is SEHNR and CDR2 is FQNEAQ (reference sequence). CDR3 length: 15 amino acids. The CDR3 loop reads CASSLGGPAVNEQFF. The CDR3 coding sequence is TGTGCCAGCAGCTTAGGCGGGCCGGCGGTCAATGAGCAGTTCTTC.

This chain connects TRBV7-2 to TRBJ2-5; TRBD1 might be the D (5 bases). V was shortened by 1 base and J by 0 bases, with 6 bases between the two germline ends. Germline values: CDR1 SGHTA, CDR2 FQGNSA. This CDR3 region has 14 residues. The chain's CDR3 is CASSLGQHQETQYF. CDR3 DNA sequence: TGTGCCAGCAGCTTAGGACAGCACCAAGAGACCCAGTACTTC.

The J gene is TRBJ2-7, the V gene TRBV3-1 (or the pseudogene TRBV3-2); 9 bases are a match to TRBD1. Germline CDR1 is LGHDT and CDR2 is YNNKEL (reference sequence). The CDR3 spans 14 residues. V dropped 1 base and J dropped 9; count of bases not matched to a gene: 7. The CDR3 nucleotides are TGTGCCAGCAGCCAAGCTTGGGACAGGGCTGTGCAGTACTTC. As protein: CASSQAWDRAVQYF.

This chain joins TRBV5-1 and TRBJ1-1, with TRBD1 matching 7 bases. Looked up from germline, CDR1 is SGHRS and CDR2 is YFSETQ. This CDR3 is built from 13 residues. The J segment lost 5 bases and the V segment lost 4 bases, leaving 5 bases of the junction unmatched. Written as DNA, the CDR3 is TGCGCCAGCAGCCCCCCCAGGGGGACTGAAGCTTTCTTT. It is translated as CASSPPRGTEAFF. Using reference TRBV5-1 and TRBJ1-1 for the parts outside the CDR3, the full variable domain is KAGVTQTPRYLIKTRGQQVTLSCSPISGHRSVSWYQQTPGQGLQFLFEYFSETQRNKGNFPGRFSGRQFSNSRSEMNVSTLELGDSALYLCASSPPRGTEAFFGQGTRLTVV.

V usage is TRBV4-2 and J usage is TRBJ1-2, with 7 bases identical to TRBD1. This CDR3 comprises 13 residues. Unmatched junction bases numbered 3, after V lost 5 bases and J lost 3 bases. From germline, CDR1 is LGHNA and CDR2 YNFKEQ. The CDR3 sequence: CASSADRDYGYTF. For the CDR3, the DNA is TGTGCCAGCAGCGCCGACAGGGACTATGGCTACACCTTC.

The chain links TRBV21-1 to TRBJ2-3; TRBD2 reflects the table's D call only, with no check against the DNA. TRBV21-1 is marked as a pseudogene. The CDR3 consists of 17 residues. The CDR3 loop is CASPNPWAGGRKDTQYF. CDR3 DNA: TGTGCCAGCCCCAACCCCTGGGCGGGAGGGCGTAAGGATACGCAGTATTTT.

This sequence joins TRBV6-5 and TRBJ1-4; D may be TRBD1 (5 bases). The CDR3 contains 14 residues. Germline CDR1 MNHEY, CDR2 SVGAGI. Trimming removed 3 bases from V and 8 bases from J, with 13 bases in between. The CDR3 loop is CASSYGGVGEKLFF. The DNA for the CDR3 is TGTGCCAGCAGTTATGGGGGGGTAGGAGAAAAACTGTTTTTT.

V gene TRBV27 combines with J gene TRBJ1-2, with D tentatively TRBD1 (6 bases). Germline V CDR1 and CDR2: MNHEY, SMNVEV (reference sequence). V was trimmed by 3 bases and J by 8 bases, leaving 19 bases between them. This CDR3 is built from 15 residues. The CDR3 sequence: CASSFKPGTPRGYTF. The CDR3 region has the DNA TGTGCCAGCAGTTTCAAACCCGGGACACCTAGGGGCTACACCTTC.

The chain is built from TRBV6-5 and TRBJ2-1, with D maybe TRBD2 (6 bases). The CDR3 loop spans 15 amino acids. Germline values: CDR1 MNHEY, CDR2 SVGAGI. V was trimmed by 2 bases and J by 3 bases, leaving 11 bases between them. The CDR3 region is CASSYGGTNYNEQFF. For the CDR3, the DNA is TGTGCCAGCAGTTACGGCGGGACCAACTACAATGAGCAGTTCTTC.

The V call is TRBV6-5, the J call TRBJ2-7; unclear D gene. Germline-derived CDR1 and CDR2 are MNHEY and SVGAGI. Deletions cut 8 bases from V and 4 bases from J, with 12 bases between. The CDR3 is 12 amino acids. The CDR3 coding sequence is TGTGCCAGCGCCCCGTACGGGTACGAGCAGTACTTC. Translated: CASAPYGYEQYF.

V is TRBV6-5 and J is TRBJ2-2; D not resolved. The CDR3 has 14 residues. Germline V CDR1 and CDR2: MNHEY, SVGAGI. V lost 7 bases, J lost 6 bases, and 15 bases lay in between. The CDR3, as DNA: TGTGCCAGCACCTCCGGCCGCGGTGCCGGGGAGCTGTTTTTT. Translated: CASTSGRGAGELFF.

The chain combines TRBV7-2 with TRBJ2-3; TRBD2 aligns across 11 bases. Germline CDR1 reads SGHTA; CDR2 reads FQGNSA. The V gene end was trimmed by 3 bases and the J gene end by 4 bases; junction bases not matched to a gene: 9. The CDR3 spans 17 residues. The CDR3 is CASSFVSGGALADTQYF. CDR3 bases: TGTGCCAGCAGCTTCGTTAGCGGGGGGGCCTTGGCAGATACGCAGTATTTT.

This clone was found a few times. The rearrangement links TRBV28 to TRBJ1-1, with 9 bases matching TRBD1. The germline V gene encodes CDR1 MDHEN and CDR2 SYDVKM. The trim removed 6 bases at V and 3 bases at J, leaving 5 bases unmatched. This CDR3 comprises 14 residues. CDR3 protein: CASRAGTGYTEAFF. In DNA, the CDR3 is TGTGCCAGCAGGGCCGGGACAGGGTACACTGAAGCTTTCTTT.

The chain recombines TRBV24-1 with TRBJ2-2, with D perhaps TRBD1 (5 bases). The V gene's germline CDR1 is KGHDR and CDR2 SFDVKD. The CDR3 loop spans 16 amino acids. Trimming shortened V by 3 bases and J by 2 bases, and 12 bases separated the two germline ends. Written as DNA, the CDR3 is TGTGCCACCAGTGATCCTACAGGAGCCAACACCGGGGAGCTGTTTTTT. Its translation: CATSDPTGANTGELFF.

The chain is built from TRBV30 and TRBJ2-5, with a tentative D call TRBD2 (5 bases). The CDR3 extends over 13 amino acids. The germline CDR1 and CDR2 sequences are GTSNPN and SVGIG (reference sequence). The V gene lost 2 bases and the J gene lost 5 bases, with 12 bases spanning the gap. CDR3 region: CAWSKGSGETQYF. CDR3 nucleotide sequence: TGTGCCTGGAGTAAGGGATCGGGGGAGACCCAGTACTTC.

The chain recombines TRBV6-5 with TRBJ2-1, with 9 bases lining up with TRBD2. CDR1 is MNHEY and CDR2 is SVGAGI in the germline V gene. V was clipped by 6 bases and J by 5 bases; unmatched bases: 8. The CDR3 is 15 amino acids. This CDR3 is CASRRGLAGNNEQFF. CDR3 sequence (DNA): TGTGCCAGCAGGAGGGGGCTAGCGGGAAACAATGAGCAGTTCTTC.

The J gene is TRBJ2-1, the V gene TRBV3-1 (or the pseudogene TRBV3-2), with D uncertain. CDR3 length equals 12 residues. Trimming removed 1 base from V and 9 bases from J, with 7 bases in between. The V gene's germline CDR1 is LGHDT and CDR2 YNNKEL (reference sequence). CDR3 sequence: CASSQVPGEQFF. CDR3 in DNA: TGTGCCAGCAGCCAAGTCCCGGGTGAGCAGTTCTTC.

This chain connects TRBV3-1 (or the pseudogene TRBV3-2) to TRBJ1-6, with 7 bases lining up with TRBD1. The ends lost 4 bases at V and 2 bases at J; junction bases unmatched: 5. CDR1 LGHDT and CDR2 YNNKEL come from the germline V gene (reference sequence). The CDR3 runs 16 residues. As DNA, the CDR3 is TGTGCCAGCAGCCCACAGGGGACCCCCTATAATTCACCCCTCCACTTT. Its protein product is CASSPQGTPYNSPLHF.

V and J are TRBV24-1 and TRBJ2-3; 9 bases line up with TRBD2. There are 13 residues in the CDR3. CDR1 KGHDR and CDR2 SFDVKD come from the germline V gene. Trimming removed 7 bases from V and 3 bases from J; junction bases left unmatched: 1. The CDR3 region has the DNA TGTGCCACCAGCCTAGCGGGGACAGATACGCAGTATTTT. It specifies CATSLAGTDTQYF.

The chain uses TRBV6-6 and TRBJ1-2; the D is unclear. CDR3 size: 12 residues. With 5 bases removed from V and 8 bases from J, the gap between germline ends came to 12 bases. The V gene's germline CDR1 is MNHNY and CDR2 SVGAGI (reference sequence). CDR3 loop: CASSGVARGYTF. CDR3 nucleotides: TGTGCCAGCAGTGGCGTGGCGCGGGGCTACACCTTC.

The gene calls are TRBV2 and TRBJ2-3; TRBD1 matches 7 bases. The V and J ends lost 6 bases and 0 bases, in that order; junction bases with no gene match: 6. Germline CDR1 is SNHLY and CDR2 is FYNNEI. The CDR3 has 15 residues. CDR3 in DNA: TGTGCCAGCAGAAAACAGGGGATGAGCACAGATACGCAGTATTTT. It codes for CASRKQGMSTDTQYF.

CDR3: CASTLAEQFF. For the CDR3, the DNA is TGTGCCAGCACCCTAGCTGAGCAGTTCTTC. This chain uses TRBV11-3 with TRBJ2-1; TRBD2 is a possible D gene (5 bases). Germline assignment: CDR1 SGHNT and CDR2 YENEEA. The CDR3 totals 10 residues. The V gene lost 7 bases and the J gene lost 9 bases, with 7 bases spanning the gap.

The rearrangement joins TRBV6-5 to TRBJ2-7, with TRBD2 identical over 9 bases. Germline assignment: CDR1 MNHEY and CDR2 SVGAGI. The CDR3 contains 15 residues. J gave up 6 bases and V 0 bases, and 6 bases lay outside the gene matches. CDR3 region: CASSYSTSGFAEQYF. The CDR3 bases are TGTGCCAGCAGTTACTCTACTAGCGGGTTTGCCGAGCAGTACTTC.

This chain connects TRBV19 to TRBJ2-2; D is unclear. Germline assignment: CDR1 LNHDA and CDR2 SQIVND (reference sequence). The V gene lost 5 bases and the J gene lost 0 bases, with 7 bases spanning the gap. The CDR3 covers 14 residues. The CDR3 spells CASSHPTNTGELFF. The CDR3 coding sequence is TGTGCCAGTAGTCATCCCACGAACACCGGGGAGCTGTTTTTT.

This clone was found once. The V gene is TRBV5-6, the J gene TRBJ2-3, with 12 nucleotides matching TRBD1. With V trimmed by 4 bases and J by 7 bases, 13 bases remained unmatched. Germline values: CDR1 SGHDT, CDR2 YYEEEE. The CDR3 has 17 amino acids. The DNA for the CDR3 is TGTGCCAGCAGCCTGGAAGCTGGGACAGGGGGCGTGTATACGCAGTATTTT. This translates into CASSLEAGTGGVYTQYF.

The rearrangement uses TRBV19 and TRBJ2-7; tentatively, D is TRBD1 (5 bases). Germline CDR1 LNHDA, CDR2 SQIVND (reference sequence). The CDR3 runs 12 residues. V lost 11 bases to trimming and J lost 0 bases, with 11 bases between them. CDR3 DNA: TGTGCCCATCCCGACAGCTCCTACGAGCAGTACTTC. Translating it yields CAHPDSSYEQYF.

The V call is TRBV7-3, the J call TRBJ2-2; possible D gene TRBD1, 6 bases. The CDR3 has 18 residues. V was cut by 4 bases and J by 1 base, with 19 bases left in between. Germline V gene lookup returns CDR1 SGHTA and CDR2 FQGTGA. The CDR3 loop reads CASSSRGTGTGNTGELFF. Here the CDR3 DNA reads TGTGCCAGCAGCTCTAGGGGAACAGGGACGGGGAACACCGGGGAGCTGTTTTTT.

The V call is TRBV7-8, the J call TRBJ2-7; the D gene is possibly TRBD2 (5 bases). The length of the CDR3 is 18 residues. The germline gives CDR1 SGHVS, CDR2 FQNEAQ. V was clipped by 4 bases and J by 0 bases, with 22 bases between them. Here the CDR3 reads CASSSFDRSAARSYEQYF. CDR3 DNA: TGTGCCAGCAGCTCCTTCGACCGGTCAGCGGCCCGCTCCTACGAGCAGTACTTC.

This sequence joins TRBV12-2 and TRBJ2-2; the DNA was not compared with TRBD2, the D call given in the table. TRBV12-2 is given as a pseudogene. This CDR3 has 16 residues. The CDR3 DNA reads TGTGCAAGTCGCCAGAGGCTAGCGGGGGGTACTGGGGAGCTGTTTTTT. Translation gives CASRQRLAGGTGELFF.